This T cell receptor beta chain derives from a study of T cell responses to AZD1222 COVID-19 vaccine. Whole-study findings and limits: Targeting of unmutated variant regions was reportedly seen in nearly half of spike-specific TCRs. At 160-218 and 743-854, vaccine-associated CD4 TCRs were dominant, and they spanned spike. Baseline seropositivity characterized only six AZD1222 recipients.

A word on this clone: Its antigen is currently unknown.

Sequencing was performed with immunoSEQ multiplex PCR; in TCRdb, only in-frame clones are kept and a portion is missing. This table holds over 150,000 clones, approximately 88% found once. The V and J ends lost 7 bases and 7 bases respectively, with 14 bases between them. Germline lookup yields CDR1 GTSNPN and CDR2 SVGIG (reference sequence). The CDR3 covers 13 residues. Sequencing was performed on peripheral blood, taken 28 days after the second AZD1222 dose. This receptor was identified in an adult who received the AZD1222 COVID-19 vaccine. The gene calls are TRBV30 and TRBJ1-6; no clear D. The CDR3 protein is CASHIGANSPLHF. CDR3 sequence (DNA): TGTGCCTCCCACATCGGCGCCAATTCACCCCTCCACTTT.